The 29 T cell receptor beta chains given below trace back to one sample, sequenced in a study of cytomegalovirus exposure and HLA in healthy donors. Primers for the PCR totalled 60 Vbeta and 13 Jbeta. Assay used: immunoSEQ multiplex PCR; TCRdb lists only in-frame clones, some missing. The sample lists some 120,000 clones, 79% seen once, with about 4.5% in the top ten. Sequencing input: PBMCs. Receptors originate from a man aged 25 to 40 in good health and CMV-seropositive.

The chain links TRBV28 to TRBJ2-3, with TRBD2 matching 10 bases. J lost 4 bases, V lost 2 bases, and 3 bases had no gene match. Germline V lookup: CDR1 MDHEN, CDR2 SYDVKM. The CDR3 has 15 residues. The CDR3 bases are TGTGCCAGCAGTTTAGCTAGCGGGAGCCCAGATACGCAGTATTTT. Translated, it gives CASSLASGSPDTQYF.

Regarding this clone: An end of the junction differs from the germline gene, which may be a read error. J is TRBJ1-5 and V is TRBV28, with 9 bases lining up with TRBD1. Germline loops: CDR1 MDHEN, CDR2 SYDVKM. There are 12 residues in the CDR3. In DNA form, the CDR3 reads TGTGCCAGCAGTCCTGGGACAGGGAAATCTACTTTT. Translation: CASSPGTGKSTF.

The chain uses TRBV19 and TRBJ1-5; TRBD1 agrees at 7 bases. Germline loops: CDR1 LNHDA, CDR2 SQIVND (reference sequence). The length of the CDR3 is 14 residues. V dropped 8 bases and J dropped 4; count of bases not matched to a gene: 8. The CDR3 sequence: CASGPQGGNQPQHF. For the CDR3, the DNA is TGTGCCAGTGGGCCCCAGGGGGGAAATCAGCCCCAGCATTTT.

V gene TRBV5-4 combines with J gene TRBJ2-7; D unresolved. This CDR3 comprises 13 residues. V was shortened by 2 bases and J by 0 bases, with 6 bases between the two germline ends. Germline loops: CDR1 SGHNT, CDR2 YYREEE (reference sequence). The CDR3 is CASSFHSSYEQYF. In nucleotides, the CDR3 is TGTGCCAGCAGCTTCCACAGCTCCTACGAGCAGTACTTC.

In nucleotides, the CDR3 is TGTGCCAGCAGCTTACTAGTGAACACTGAAGCTTTCTTT. Encoded protein: CASSLLVNTEAFF. This chain uses TRBV7-2 with TRBJ1-1; no firm D call. CDR1 SGHTA and CDR2 FQGNSA come from the germline V gene. Trimming removed 2 bases from V and 0 bases from J, with 4 bases in between. The CDR3 has 13 residues.

The chain recombines TRBV10-3 with TRBJ1-1; D not certain. Germline V gives CDR1 ENHRY, CDR2 SYGVKD. CDR3 length: 14 residues. V lost 0 bases and J lost 0, with 5 bases in between. This chain's CDR3 is CAISESSLNTEAFF. The CDR3 nucleotides are TGTGCCATCAGTGAGTCTTCGTTGAACACTGAAGCTTTCTTT.

V is TRBV11-2 and J is TRBJ1-1; 7 bases map to TRBD1. The V gene's germline CDR1 is SGHAT and CDR2 FQNNGV. The CDR3 is made up of 15 amino acids. With 3 bases clipped from V and 1 base from J, the junction kept 5 bases outside the gene matches. The CDR3 reads CASSFTGTANTEAFF. The CDR3, as DNA: TGTGCCAGCAGCTTTACCGGGACAGCGAACACTGAAGCTTTCTTT.

V and J are TRBV6-5 and TRBJ1-5, with D unresolved. Germline V lookup: CDR1 MNHEY, CDR2 SVGAGI. Trimming took off 7 bases at V and 2 bases at J, with 9 bases between the two ends. CDR3 length: 13 amino acids. The CDR3 sequence: CASTPFGNQPQHF. The CDR3 nucleotides read TGTGCCAGCACCCCATTTGGCAATCAGCCCCAGCATTTT.

The chain links TRBV19 to TRBJ2-1, with a tentative D call TRBD2 (6 bases). The CDR3 is 17 residues long. Germline V gene lookup returns CDR1 LNHDA and CDR2 SQIVND (reference sequence). Trimming cost V 0 bases and J 4 bases, with 16 bases left between them. The CDR3 DNA is TGTGCCAGTAGTATAGAGGGGGGTTACGGGAGTTACAATGAGCAGTTCTTC. Translation gives CASSIEGGYGSYNEQFF. The full variable domain, its missing parts supplied by reference TRBV19 and TRBJ2-1, is DGGITQSPKYLFRKEGQNVTLSCEQNLNHDAMYWYRQDPGQGLRLIYYSQIVNDFQKGDIAEGYSVSREKKESFPLTVTSAQKNPTAFYLCASSIEGGYGSYNEQFFGPGTRLTVL.

The V call is TRBV4-3, the J call TRBJ1-6, with 9 positions matching TRBD1. The length of the CDR3 is 13 residues. The germline gives CDR1 LGHNA, CDR2 YSLEER. J lost 7 bases, V lost 6 bases, and 1 base had no gene match. The CDR3 coding sequence is TGCGCCAGCAGGGGACAGGGAAATTCACCCCTCCACTTT. It translates to CASRGQGNSPLHF.

The rearrangement joins TRBV5-1 to TRBJ2-1; a possible D gene is TRBD2 (5 bases). Germline V gene lookup returns CDR1 SGHRS and CDR2 YFSETQ. The CDR3 consists of 14 residues. V was pared by 1 base and J by 8 bases, with 13 bases between. CDR3 residues: CASSLLGVFDEQFF. The CDR3, as DNA: TGCGCCAGCAGCTTGTTGGGAGTTTTCGATGAGCAGTTCTTC. The entire variable domain, with the rest obtained from reference TRBV5-1 and TRBJ2-1, is as follows: KAGVTQTPRYLIKTRGQQVTLSCSPISGHRSVSWYQQTPGQGLQFLFEYFSETQRNKGNFPGRFSGRQFSNSRSEMNVSTLELGDSALYLCASSLLGVFDEQFFGPGTRLTVL.

This chain uses TRBV7-9 with TRBJ1-2; D gene uncertain. This CDR3 comprises 12 residues. CDR1 is SEHNR, CDR2 FQNEAQ, per germline (reference sequence). Trimming took off 3 bases at V and 2 bases at J, with 4 bases between the two ends. The CDR3 protein is CASSFQNYGYTF. CDR3 nucleotide sequence: TGTGCCAGCAGCTTCCAGAACTATGGCTACACCTTC.

As for this clone: A read error may produce the germline difference seen at one junction end. This chain links TRBV7-9 with TRBJ2-3, with D tentatively TRBD1 (5 bases). The CDR3 length is 17 residues. Germline-derived CDR1 and CDR2 are SEHNR and FQNEAQ (reference sequence). CDR3 sequence: CSSSSTDTIVSTDTQYF. For the CDR3, the DNA is TGTTCCAGCAGCTCCACGGACACCATCGTTAGCACAGATACGCAGTATTTT.

V and J are TRBV7-2 and TRBJ1-5, with no clear D. Trimming shortened V by 2 bases and J by 2 bases, and 7 bases separated the two germline ends. The germline CDR1 and CDR2 sequences are SGHTA and FQGNSA. CDR3 length: 14 residues. The CDR3 DNA reads TGTGCCAGCAGCTTAAGCTACCGCAATCAGCCCCAGCATTTT. It translates to CASSLSYRNQPQHF.

The V gene is TRBV19, the J gene TRBJ1-5; D is uncertain. The ends were cut back, 3 bases at V and 0 bases at J, with 15 bases in the middle. Per germline, CDR1 LNHDA and CDR2 SQIVND (reference sequence). CDR3 length: 17 amino acids. In nucleotides, the CDR3 is TGTGCCAGTAGTATTTTTGACCGAGCGTATAGCAATCAGCCCCAGCATTTT. Protein: CASSIFDRAYSNQPQHF.

This sequence joins TRBV4-1 and TRBJ1-2, with TRBD1 identical over 8 bases. Germline-derived CDR1 and CDR2 are MGHRA and YSYEKL. The CDR3 has 16 residues. The J segment lost 2 bases and the V segment lost 4 bases, leaving 9 bases of the junction unmatched. The CDR3 DNA sequence: TGCGCCAGCAGCCTCCGGTCGACAGGGGACAACTATGGCTACACCTTC. This sequence encodes CASSLRSTGDNYGYTF.

This clone came up once. CDR3 DNA: TGTGCCAGCAGCCAGGGGGTAGCGGACTACAATGAGCAGTTCTTC. As protein: CASSQGVADYNEQFF. The chain recombines TRBV11-2 with TRBJ2-1; D is perhaps TRBD1 (7 bases). The length of the CDR3 is 15 residues. V was cut by 5 bases and J by 3 bases, with 14 bases left in between. Germline CDR1 and CDR2: SGHAT and FQNNGV.

The genes are TRBV6-4 and TRBJ2-6; D gene unclear. The V end lost 9 bases, the J end lost 0 bases, and 9 bases lay between the germline ends. The length of the CDR3 is 14 residues. The V gene's germline CDR1 is MRHNA and CDR2 SNTAGT. The CDR3 DNA is TGTGCCAGTTCAGGATCCTCTGGGGCCAACGTCCTGACTTTC. Its translation: CASSGSSGANVLTF.

This rearrangement joins TRBV19 to TRBJ2-4; 8 nucleotides match TRBD2. Per germline, CDR1 LNHDA and CDR2 SQIVND (reference sequence). The CDR3 spans 13 residues. The V gene end was trimmed by 4 bases and the J gene end by 8 bases; junction bases not matched to a gene: 4. DNA of the CDR3: TGTGCCAGTAGTACTAGCGGGTTCTACATTCAGTACTTC. Its translation: CASSTSGFYIQYF.

The chain is built from TRBV4-3 and TRBJ2-3; unclear D gene. V was shortened by 1 base and J by 0 bases, with 11 bases between the two germline ends. Germline-derived CDR1 and CDR2 are LGHNA and YSLEER. The CDR3 covers 16 residues. The CDR3 coding sequence is TGCGCCAGCAGCCAAGGGCCAGCGCCTAGCACAGATACGCAGTATTTT. Translation gives CASSQGPAPSTDTQYF.

This chain uses TRBV9 with TRBJ2-3; TRBD1 agrees at 8 bases. After removal of 5 bases from V and 5 bases from J, the junction contained 4 bases not matched to a gene. The CDR3 spans 13 residues. Germline V gives CDR1 SGDLS, CDR2 YYNGEE. CDR3 sequence reads: CASSQGAGDTQYF. In DNA, the CDR3 is TGTGCCAGCAGTCAGGGGGCAGGAGATACGCAGTATTTT. The variable domain in full, with the rest retrieved from reference TRBV9 and TRBJ2-3, is DSGVTQTPKHLITATGQRVTLRCSPRSGDLSVYWYQQSLDQGLQFLIQYYNGEERAKGNILERFSAQQFPDLHSELNLSSLELGDSALYFCASSQGAGDTQYFGPGTRLTVL.

The chain recombines TRBV1 with TRBJ1-5; the table calls TRBD1, which could not be checked here. TRBV1 is a known pseudogene. The CDR3 is 15 amino acids. The CDR3 loop reads CTSRGRGTSNQPQHF. Here the CDR3 DNA reads TGCACCAGCAGGGGCAGGGGTACAAGCAATCAGCCCCAGCATTTT.

The V and J genes are TRBV19 and TRBJ1-2; TRBD1 matches 7 bases. V was pared by 6 bases and J by 5 bases, with 12 bases of the junction left unmatched. The CDR3 is 15 amino acids. The germline V gene encodes CDR1 LNHDA and CDR2 SQIVND (reference sequence). The CDR3 sequence is CASSGRDRILYGYTF. The CDR3 coding sequence is TGTGCCAGTAGCGGAAGGGACAGAATCCTTTATGGCTACACCTTC. Drawing the rest from reference TRBV19 and TRBJ1-2, the complete variable domain is DGGITQSPKYLFRKEGQNVTLSCEQNLNHDAMYWYRQDPGQGLRLIYYSQIVNDFQKGDIAEGYSVSREKKESFPLTVTSAQKNPTAFYLCASSGRDRILYGYTFGSGTRLTVV.

V gene TRBV27 combines with J gene TRBJ2-7; 8 nucleotides agree with TRBD2. Germline-derived CDR1 and CDR2 are MNHEY and SMNVEV (reference sequence). This CDR3 has 15 amino acids. V trimming: 7 bases; J trimming: 1 base; junction bases outside the gene matches: 9. The CDR3 bases are TGTGCCAGCACCCGGGGGGCTAGCGGGTCCTACGAGCAGTACTTC. This codes for CASTRGASGSYEQYF.

The chain joins TRBV2 to TRBJ2-1; D is unresolved. Trimming shortened V by 7 bases and J by 2 bases, and 15 bases separated the two germline ends. Germline CDR1 and CDR2: SNHLY and FYNNEI. The length of the CDR3 is 15 residues. The chain's CDR3 is CASKAGSPTYNEQFF. CDR3 nucleotides: TGTGCCAGCAAGGCAGGCAGCCCAACCTACAATGAGCAGTTCTTC. Looking up the rest from reference TRBV2 and TRBJ2-1 gives the full variable domain: EPEVTQTPSHQVTQMGQEVILRCVPISNHLYFYWYRQILGQKVEFLVSFYNNEISEKSEIFDDQFSVERPDGSNFTLKIRSTKLEDSAMYFCASKAGSPTYNEQFFGPGTRLTVL.

The J gene is TRBJ2-1, the V gene TRBV5-4; 12 nucleotides agree with TRBD2. CDR1 and CDR2 (germline): SGHNT, YYREEE (reference sequence). CDR3 length: 15 amino acids. V gave up 5 bases and J gave up 7 bases; unmatched junction bases: 7. The CDR3 region has the DNA TGTGCCAGCAGGTCTAGCGGGAGGGCGGGGAATGAGCAGTTCTTC. Translated: CASRSSGRAGNEQFF.

The chain couples TRBV6-5 to TRBJ1-2; D gene unclear. Trimming shortened V by 6 bases and J by 1 base, and 6 bases separated the two germline ends. Germline loops: CDR1 MNHEY, CDR2 SVGAGI. The CDR3 is 12 residues long. The CDR3 loop reads CASRGGNYGYTF. Here the CDR3 DNA reads TGTGCCAGCAGGGGAGGTAACTATGGCTACACCTTC.

This clone has a handful of counts. The J gene is TRBJ2-5, the V gene TRBV18; 12 nucleotides align to TRBD2. Gene TRBJ2-7 matches the end of the DNA better, so the J call may be wrong. Germline loops: CDR1 KGHSH, CDR2 LQKENI. This CDR3 comprises 18 residues. In DNA, the CDR3 is TGTGCCAGCTCACCCGCTTTAGAGACTAGCGGGAGTCTCTACGAGCAGTACTTC. It codes for CASSPALETSGSLYEQYF.

The chain uses TRBV12-5 and TRBJ1-1, with D possibly being TRBD1 (5 bases). CDR3 length: 12 amino acids. The V end was cut by 7 bases, the J end by 8 bases, with 14 bases between. In germline, CDR1 is LGHNT, CDR2 FRNRAP. CDR3 loop: CASALEHREAFF. CDR3 DNA sequence: TGTGCTAGTGCCTTGGAGCACAGGGAAGCTTTCTTT. Based on the CDR3 plus reference TRBV12-5 and TRBJ1-1, the full variable domain is DARVTQTPRHKVTEMGQEVTMRCQPILGHNTVFWYRQTMMQGLELLAYFRNRAPLDDSGMPKDRFSAEMPDATLATLKIQPSEPRDSAVYFCASALEHREAFFGQGTRLTVV.